The 8 T cell receptor beta chains below all came from one sample that was sequenced in a study of T cells in Graves' hyperthyroidism and ophthalmopathy. The CDR3 regions of TCR beta were amplified from RNA transcripts. The HTBI primer set served for first-round RT-PCR of the TCR CDR3. One entry per CDR3 protein results from TCRdb running MiXCR on the multiplex PCR reads. This table holds approximately 560,000 distinct CDR3 sequences, about 45% found once. The sequenced material came from peripheral blood or thyroid tissue (not recorded which). The receptors here all came from a young woman with Graves' hyperthyroidism.

This clonotype was picked up many times. V gene TRBV15 combines with J gene TRBJ2-7, with TRBD1 identical over 8 bases. Germline CDR1 and CDR2: LNHNV and YYDKDF (reference sequence). Germline trimming cut 6 bases from V and 1 base from J; bases unmatched to any gene: 5. The CDR3 has 14 residues. The CDR3 DNA reads TGTGCCACCAGACAGGGGGACAGATCCTACGAGCAGTACTTC. It is translated as CATRQGDRSYEQYF.

The V and J genes are TRBV7-9 and TRBJ1-1; a weak D match, TRBD1 (6 bases). V was clipped by 5 bases and J by 6 bases, with 25 bases between them. Germline V gene lookup returns CDR1 SEHNR and CDR2 FQNEAQ (reference sequence). The CDR3 sequence is 17 residues long. The CDR3 coding sequence is TGTGCCAGCAGCCCGTGGCCCAGGTACACAGGGAAAGCTGAAGCTTTCTTT. Amino acid sequence: CASSPWPRYTGKAEAFF.

This clonotype was found many times. Written as DNA, the CDR3 is TGTGCCAGCAAGAGGACAGAGAATGAAAAACTGTTTTTT. It is translated as CASKRTENEKLFF. V is TRBV2 and J is TRBJ1-4, with a tentative D call TRBD1 (6 bases). The CDR3 has 13 amino acids. Germline V CDR1 and CDR2: SNHLY, FYNNEI. Trimming pared 7 bases from V and 5 bases from J, leaving 11 bases between.

Remarks on this clonotype: Lacking the conserved final phenylalanine or tryptophan, this CDR3 likely reflects a read error. The chain combines TRBV7-3 with TRBJ2-5; TRBD1 matches 7 bases. Germline V gene data show CDR1 as SGHTA and CDR2 as FQGTGA. J gave up 2 bases and V 2 bases, and 5 bases lay outside the gene matches. The CDR3 is made up of 15 amino acids. For the CDR3, the DNA is TGTGCCAGCAGCTTAGGTCAGGGGGTTCAAGAGACCCAGTACCTC. The encoded protein is CASSLGQGVQETQYL.

The CDR3 nucleotides read TGTGCCAGCAGAGTCAAAGACCCTAATGAAAAACTGTTTTTT. Amino acids: CASRVKDPNEKLFF. The chain has TRBV11-2 and TRBJ1-4; D ambiguous. The CDR3 is 14 residues long. Trimming stripped 6 bases from V and 3 bases from J, with 11 bases between. Per germline, CDR1 SGHAT and CDR2 FQNNGV.

This chain joins TRBV29-1 and TRBJ1-2; D is undetermined. CDR1 is SQVTM, CDR2 ANQGSEA, per germline. V lost 1 base and J lost 1, with 4 bases in between. The CDR3 spans 12 residues. CDR3: CSVEAINYGYTF. The CDR3 region has the DNA TGCAGCGTTGAAGCGATTAACTATGGCTACACCTTC.

This clonotype has just one count. The gene calls are TRBV7-9 and TRBJ2-7; 8 bases map to TRBD2. J lost 2 bases, V lost 5 bases, and 2 bases had no gene match. CDR1 and CDR2 from the germline V gene are SEHNR and FQNEAQ (reference sequence). CDR3 length: 13 amino acids. Written as DNA, the CDR3 is TGTGCCAGCAGCACGACTAGCGCCTACGAGCAGTACTTC. Its protein product is CASSTTSAYEQYF.

V gene TRBV20-1 combines with J gene TRBJ1-1; no clear D. Germline values: CDR1 DFQATT, CDR2 SNEGSKA (reference sequence). The CDR3 runs to 13 residues. Trimming removed 0 bases at V and 4 bases at J, with 9 bases between. The CDR3 sequence is CSARDWGLTEAFF. The CDR3 nucleotides are TGCAGTGCTAGAGATTGGGGTCTCACTGAAGCTTTCTTT.